This TCR beta chain was documented in a study of T-cell memory formation after mild COVID-19. Across the study: TCR clusters mostly belonged to single donors. Study observations and caveats: Clones that contracted from day 15 to 85 were balanced CD4/CD8, while later expanders leaned CD4+.

V gave up 3 bases and J gave up 2 bases, with 11 bases separating them. The CDR3 has 14 residues. Germline-derived CDR1 and CDR2 are SNHLY and FYNNEI. TCRdb passed the 5' RACE reads through MiXCR, listing each CDR3 protein once. Of 130,000 to 150,000 distinct CDR3 sequences in the sample, about 19% are singletons; the top ten hold approximately 2%. For this clonotype: Its antigen remains unknown.

The sequence was obtained from an adult woman who had mild COVID-19 (a few samples of this study predate the infection). Cell type and time point are not known. The J gene is TRBJ2-7, the V gene TRBV2, with D maybe TRBD1 (5 bases). The sample comprised PBMCs or a T cell subset sorted from them (not recorded which). CDR3 protein: CASSEQGSTYEQYF. CDR3 nucleotide sequence: TGTGCCAGCAGTGAGCAGGGCTCGACCTACGAGCAGTACTTC.